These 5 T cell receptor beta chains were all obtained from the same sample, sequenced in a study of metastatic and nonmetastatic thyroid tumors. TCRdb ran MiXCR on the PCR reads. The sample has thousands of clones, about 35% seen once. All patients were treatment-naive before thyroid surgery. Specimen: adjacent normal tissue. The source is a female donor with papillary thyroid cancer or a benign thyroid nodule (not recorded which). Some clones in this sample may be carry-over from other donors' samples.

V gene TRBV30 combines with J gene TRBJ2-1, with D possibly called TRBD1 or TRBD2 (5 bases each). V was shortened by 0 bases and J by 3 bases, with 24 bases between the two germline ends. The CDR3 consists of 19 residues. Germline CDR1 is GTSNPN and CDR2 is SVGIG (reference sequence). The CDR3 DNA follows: TGTGCCTGGAGTGTACCGGCAGGGACCCCCTTCCTGATCTACAATGAGCAGTTCTTC. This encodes CAWSVPAGTPFLIYNEQFF.

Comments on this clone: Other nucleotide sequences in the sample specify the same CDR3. CDR3 protein: CASSLLGGGNTGELFF. The DNA of the CDR3 is TGCGCCAGCAGCTTGTTGGGTGGGGGAAACACCGGGGAGCTGTTTTTT. The chain uses TRBV5-1 and TRBJ2-2, with D perhaps TRBD1 or TRBD2 (5 bases each). Germline V gene data show CDR1 as SGHRS and CDR2 as YFSETQ. V was shortened by 1 base and J by 2 bases, with 12 bases between the two germline ends. This CDR3 is 16 amino acids long.

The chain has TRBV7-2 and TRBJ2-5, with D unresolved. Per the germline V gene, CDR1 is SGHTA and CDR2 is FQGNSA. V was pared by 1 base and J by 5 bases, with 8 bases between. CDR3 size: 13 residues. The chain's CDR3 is CASSLGVAETQYF. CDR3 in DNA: TGTGCCAGCAGCTTAGGGGTAGCTGAGACCCAGTACTTC.

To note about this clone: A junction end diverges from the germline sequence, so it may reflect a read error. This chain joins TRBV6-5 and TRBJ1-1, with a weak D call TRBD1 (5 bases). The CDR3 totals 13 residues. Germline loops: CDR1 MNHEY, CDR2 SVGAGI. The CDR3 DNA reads TGTGCCCCCACCAACCGTAAGGACACTGAAGCTATCTTT. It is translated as CAPTNRKDTEAIF.

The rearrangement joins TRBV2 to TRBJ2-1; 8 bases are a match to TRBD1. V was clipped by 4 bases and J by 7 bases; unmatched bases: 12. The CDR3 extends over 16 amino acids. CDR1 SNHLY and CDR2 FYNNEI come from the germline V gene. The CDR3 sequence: CASSGNRGSLQNEQFF. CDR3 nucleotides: TGTGCCAGCAGTGGAAACAGGGGGTCCCTACAAAATGAGCAGTTCTTC.